These T cell receptor beta chains were read from a single sample in a study of T cell responses to AZD1222 COVID-19 vaccine. The assay was immunoSEQ multiplex PCR, and TCRdb's table has in-frame clones only and misses some. The data show 95,000 to 100,000 clones, roughly 84% seen once. The material sequenced was peripheral blood, taken on day 0 of AZD1222 vaccination. The receptors originated from an adult in good health. Each CDR3 is given with its conserved first and last residue. The D gene is left open where the match is weak. Some rows mark clone size as missing; the rest say once, few, many or name a class of expanded clone.

TRBJ1-6	NA	NA	TRBV4-3	CASSQVEDYSPLHF	TGCGCCAGCAGCCAAGTCGAGGATTATTCACCCCTCCACTTT
TRBJ2-3	TRBD1	NA	TRBV7-2	CASSIGTGMGDTQYF	TGTGCCAGCAGCATCGGGACAGGGATGGGGGATACGCAGTATTTT
TRBJ2-1	NA	once	TRBV6-2/TRBV6-3	CASSYDGRGEQFF	TGTGCCAGCAGTTACGACGGCCGCGGTGAGCAGTTCTTC
TRBJ1-2	NA	NA	TRBV19	CASSIGLSYGYTF	TGTGCCAGTAGTATTGGGCTTAGCTATGGCTACACCTTC
TRBJ1-2	NA	NA	TRBV30	CAWSSGGQIYGYTF	TGTGCCTGGAGTAGTGGGGGGCAGATCTATGGCTACACCTTC
TRBJ2-3	NA	NA	TRBV27	CASTLRWTDTQYF	TGTGCCAGCACTCTAAGATGGACAGATACGCAGTATTTT
TRBJ2-2	NA	NA	TRBV11-2	CASSLAGWGALETGELFF	TGTGCCAGCAGCTTAGCTGGTTGGGGAGCTCTAGAGACCGGGGAGCTGTTTTTT
TRBJ1-5	TRBD1	NA	TRBV10-3	CAINALCNRDRGRRNQPQHF	TGTGCCATCAACGCACTTTGCAACCGGGACAGGGGGCGACGAAATCAGCCCCAGCATTTT
TRBJ1-1	NA	NA	TRBV2	CASALGGTEAFF	TGTGCCAGCGCCTTGGGGGGTACTGAAGCTTTCTTT
TRBJ2-1	TRBD1	NA	TRBV5-1	CATKTGTDITSEQFF	TGCGCCACCAAAACCGGGACAGATATTACAAGTGAGCAGTTCTTC
TRBJ2-5	TRBD1	NA	TRBV18	CASSPLGQAVQETQYF	TGTGCCAGCTCACCGTTGGGACAGGCTGTCCAAGAGACCCAGTACTTC
TRBJ2-3	TRBD1	NA	TRBV9	CASSARGGGQGTDTQYF	TGTGCCAGCAGCGCGCGCGGGGGAGGACAGGGGACAGATACGCAGTATTTT
TRBJ2-2	TRBD2	NA	TRBV5-6	CASSFISGGDTGELFF	TGTGCCAGCAGCTTTATTTCGGGAGGGGACACCGGGGAGCTGTTTTTT
TRBJ2-7	TRBD2	NA	TRBV27	CASQSGRGSGEQYF	TGTGCCAGCCAAAGCGGGAGGGGCTCGGGAGAGCAGTACTTC
TRBJ2-1	NA	NA	TRBV11-2	CASSLAADEQFF	TGTGCCAGCAGCTTAGCGGCGGATGAGCAGTTCTTC
TRBJ2-1	TRBD2	few	TRBV28	CASSLWNAGGGYNEQFF	TGTGCCAGCAGTTTATGGAACGCGGGAGGAGGGTACAATGAGCAGTTCTTC
TRBJ2-7	NA	NA	TRBV19	CASSIRWGAQSYEQYF	TGTGCCAGTAGTATAAGGTGGGGGGCGCAGTCCTACGAGCAGTACTTC
TRBJ2-1	TRBD1	NA	TRBV4-1	CASSQKTGGYNEQFF	TGCGCCAGCAGCCAAAAGACAGGGGGCTACAATGAGCAGTTCTTC
TRBJ1-2	TRBD1	few	TRBV7-2	CASSARGQGTGGYTF	TGTGCCAGCAGCGCGCGGGGACAGGGAACGGGTGGCTACACCTTC
TRBJ2-2	TRBD1	NA	TRBV5-4	CAKGQDHHTGELFF	TGTGCCAAGGGACAGGACCATCACACCGGGGAGCTGTTTTTT
TRBJ2-2	TRBD2	few	TRBV11-2	CASSQSVPGGRAFTGELFF	TGTGCCAGCAGCCAATCCGTCCCCGGCGGGAGGGCCTTCACCGGGGAGCTGTTTTTT
TRBJ1-1	NA	NA	TRBV2	CASTRWRLNTEAFF	TGTGCCAGCACCCGGTGGAGACTGAACACTGAAGCTTTCTTT
TRBJ2-3	NA	NA	TRBV12-3/TRBV12-4	CASSLVETQYF	TGTGCCAGCAGTTTAGTAGAAACGCAGTATTTT
TRBJ1-1	TRBD1	NA	TRBV7-9	CASSPGGAEAFF	TGTGCCAGCAGTCCAGGGGGCGCTGAAGCTTTCTTT
TRBJ1-3	NA	NA	TRBV7-6	CASSLGTSDSGNTIYF	TGTGCCAGCAGCTTAGGGACATCGGACTCTGGAAACACCATATATTTT
TRBJ1-4	NA	NA	TRBV5-6	CASSLELQGSEKLFF	TGTGCCAGCAGCTTGGAATTGCAGGGAAGTGAAAAACTGTTTTTT
TRBJ2-7	NA	many	TRBV5-1	CASSLAGSSYEQYF	TGCGCCAGCAGCTTGGCCGGGAGCTCCTACGAGCAGTACTTC
TRBJ2-1	TRBD1	NA	TRBV7-9	CASSLASSDRGNEQFF	TGTGCCAGCAGCTTAGCGTCTTCGGACAGGGGTAATGAGCAGTTCTTC
TRBJ1-3	NA	NA	TRBV18	CASSPSGQTGAIYF	TGTGCCAGCTCACCCTCCGGACAGACTGGCGCCATATATTTT
TRBJ1-5	TRBD1	NA	TRBV7-8	CASSLKRVGQPNQPQHF	TGTGCCAGCAGCTTAAAAAGGGTGGGACAGCCCAATCAGCCCCAGCATTTT
TRBJ1-1	TRBD1	NA	TRBV7-9	CASSPRGLGTEAFF	TGTGCCAGCAGCCCCAGGGGGCTCGGCACTGAAGCTTTCTTT
TRBJ1-5	NA	NA	TRBV6-5	CASRSGNQPQHF	TGTGCCAGCAGGTCTGGAAATCAGCCCCAGCATTTT
TRBJ1-2	NA	NA	TRBV12-3/TRBV12-4	CASSSSGGYTF	TGTGCCAGCAGTTCCAGTGGCGGCTACACCTTC
TRBJ1-4	NA	NA	TRBV11-2	CASSSTQVGGEEKLFF	TGTGCCAGCAGCTCCACACAGGTCGGGGGTGAGGAAAAACTGTTTTTT
TRBJ2-1	TRBD2	once	TRBV7-6	CASSLAFAGGGGEQFF	TGTGCCAGCAGCTTAGCGTTTGCGGGAGGAGGGGGTGAGCAGTTCTTC
TRBJ2-1	TRBD1	NA	TRBV6-5	CATRGRGNNEQFF	TGTGCCACCAGGGGGCGAGGGAATAATGAGCAGTTCTTC
TRBJ1-1	TRBD1	NA	TRBV2	CASSEGQGNTEAFF	TGTGCCAGCAGTGAGGGACAGGGGAACACTGAAGCTTTCTTT